Sequencing of this TCR beta chain was carried out in a study of blood T cell repertoires in COVID-19. About the research overall: Sites in the United States, Italy and Spain provided acute and convalescent COVID-19 samples.

In the original workflow: By means of reference gene primer amplification, nucleated cell counts were estimated. Sequencing used immunoSEQ multiplex PCR; TCRdb keeps in-frame clones, though not all of them. V, J and clone size reflect that table, while D and trimming were determined from the DNA. This sample has around 370,000 clones; 70% to 90% occur once, and the top ten carry approximately 1.2%. Trimming pared 1 base from V and 10 bases from J, leaving 4 bases between. The CDR3 has 11 amino acids. Per the germline V gene, CDR1 is MDHEN and CDR2 is SYDVKM. The origin of this receptor is a woman aged 18-29 years who had recovered from COVID-19. The chain employs TRBV28 and TRBJ1-4; no firm D call. Material for sequencing was PBMCs or T cells enriched from blood (not recorded which). CDR3 in DNA: TGTGCCAGCAGTTTATCAGGAAAACTGTTTTTT. The encoded protein is CASSLSGKLFF.